The 10 T cell receptor beta chains presented below share a single source sample, sequenced in a study of vaccination and CD4 T cells after COVID-19. Cultured CD4+ T-cell DNA underwent Oncomine TCR Beta short-read sequencing. One entry per CDR3 protein, called by TCRdb with MiXCR from the PCR reads. The sample gives more than 20,000 distinct CDR3 sequences, under 55% of which show up once; more than 6% is in the top ten. Antigens for these TCRs are unknown. Treatment noted: roughly ten-day PBMC culture with coronavirus spike peptide pools or control peptides (ViraFEST assay). The sequencing input was CD4+ T cells from blood, cultured in vitro. These receptors originate from a human donor who had recovered from COVID-19.

This clonotype was seen once. One end of the junction is discordant with germline, which a read error may explain. The chain has TRBV11-1 and TRBJ1-2; D may be TRBD1 (5 bases). Germline loops: CDR1 SGHAT, CDR2 FQDESV (reference sequence). The CDR3 length is 13 residues. CDR3 amino acids: CASSLGRGYGYAF. The CDR3 nucleotides read TGTGCCAGCAGCCTAGGGAGGGGCTATGGCTACGCCTTC.

The gene calls are TRBV20-1 and TRBJ2-1, with a tentative D call TRBD2 (5 bases). Germline-derived CDR1 and CDR2 are DFQATT and SNEGSKA (reference sequence). The CDR3 is 13 residues long. V was clipped by 4 bases and J by 8 bases, with 15 bases between them. CDR3 bases: TGCAGTGCTACCGAATCTAGGGAGTATGAGCAGTTCTTC. It translates to CSATESREYEQFF.

As to this clonotype: The junction shows a germline mismatch at one end, possibly a read error. The chain links TRBV20-1 to TRBJ2-3, with a weak D call TRBD1 (6 bases). CDR1 is DFQATT, CDR2 SNEGSKA, per germline (reference sequence). The CDR3 loop spans 14 amino acids. The CDR3 DNA is TGCAGTGCTAGGACAGGACGTTACACAGATACGCAGTGTTTT. Its protein is CSARTGRYTDTQCF.

Only one count was recorded for this clonotype. The chain joins TRBV9 to TRBJ1-1; D ambiguous. Deletions cut 0 bases from V and 0 bases from J, with 6 bases between. Germline assignment: CDR1 SGDLS and CDR2 YYNGEE. The CDR3 has 14 amino acids. CDR3 protein: CASSVEAVNTEAFF. CDR3 DNA: TGTGCCAGCAGCGTAGAGGCGGTGAACACTGAAGCTTTCTTT.

Here the CDR3 reads CASSLAVGGTSGSGTDTQYF. The CDR3 bases are TGTGCCAGCAGCTTAGCAGTAGGGGGGACTAGCGGGAGTGGCACAGATACGCAGTATTTT. The chain joins TRBV7-9 to TRBJ2-3; 14 positions match TRBD2. Germline CDR1 and CDR2: SEHNR and FQNEAQ (reference sequence). Losses at the gene ends were 0 bases for V and 1 base for J; bases not matched to a gene: 9. The CDR3 sequence is 20 residues long. Complete variable domain (other parts from reference TRBV7-9 and TRBJ2-3): DTGVSQNPRHKITKRGQNVTFRCDPISEHNRLYWYRQTLGQGPEFLTYFQNEAQLEKSRLLSDRFSAERPKGSFSTLEIQRTEQGDSAMYLCASSLAVGGTSGSGTDTQYFGPGTRLTVL.

This clonotype was seen a single time. V is TRBV4-1 and J is TRBJ2-7, with D maybe TRBD2 (7 bases). The CDR3 has 17 amino acids. The germline V gene encodes CDR1 MGHRA and CDR2 YSYEKL. V was cut by 0 bases and J by 4 bases, with 19 bases left in between. CDR3 region: CASSQDISGGGVYEQYF. The DNA of the CDR3 is TGCGCCAGCAGCCAAGATATCTCGGGGGGCGGAGTGTACGAGCAGTACTTC.

In its sample, this clonotype was seen a few times. The chain is built from TRBV20-1 and TRBJ2-7; 14 bases are a match to TRBD2. The length of the CDR3 is 13 residues. V dropped 7 bases and J dropped 6; count of bases not matched to a gene: 5. CDR1 and CDR2 (germline): DFQATT, SNEGSKA (reference sequence). CDR3 region: CSETSGRVGEQYF. The CDR3 DNA sequence: TGCAGTGAGACTAGCGGGAGGGTGGGCGAGCAGTACTTC.

CDR3 residues: CATSMTGTSGQTQYF. The CDR3 DNA reads as TGTGCCACCTCCATGACCGGGACTAGCGGACAGACCCAGTACTTC. The chain employs TRBV24-1 and TRBJ2-5; 11 nucleotides agree with TRBD2. Looked up from germline, CDR1 is KGHDR and CDR2 is SFDVKD. Trimming cost V 9 bases and J 6 bases; bases outside gene matches: 11. The CDR3 extends over 15 amino acids.

In this sample, this clonotype turned up a few times. The J gene is TRBJ1-2, the V gene TRBV11-2; 12 bases fit TRBD1. The V gene's germline CDR1 is SGHAT and CDR2 FQNNGV. The CDR3 is 17 residues long. The trim removed 2 bases at V and 3 bases at J, leaving 7 bases unmatched. DNA of the CDR3: TGTGCCAGCAGCTTACGGGACAGGGGGCTCCGTCACTATGGCTACACCTTC. It codes for CASSLRDRGLRHYGYTF. Using reference TRBV11-2 and TRBJ1-2 for the parts outside the CDR3, the full variable domain is EAGVAQSPRYKIIEKRQSVAFWCNPISGHATLYWYQQILGQGPKLLIQFQNNGVVDDSQLPKDRFSAERLKGVDSTLKIQPAKLEDSAVYLCASSLRDRGLRHYGYTFGSGTRLTVV.

This clonotype was found a few times. A junction end diverges from the germline sequence, so it may reflect a read error. V usage is TRBV25-1 and J usage is TRBJ1-2; 7 bases line up with TRBD1. The CDR3 is 11 residues long. CDR1 is MGHDK, CDR2 SYGVNS, per germline. The chain's CDR3 is CASSNTGAHSF. CDR3 sequence (DNA): TGTGCCAGCAGTAACACAGGGGCTCATTCCTTC.